Shown below are 24 T cell receptor beta chains from a single sample sequenced in a study of blood T cell repertoires in COVID-19. Clones were sequenced by immunoSEQ multiplex PCR, and TCRdb holds only the in-frame ones, with some missing. Of 250,000 to 350,000 clones listed, 70% to 90% are singletons. The sample was peripheral blood. These receptors were collected from a woman in her fifties or sixties with acute or convalescent COVID-19.

The genes are TRBV7-2 and TRBJ1-1; D remains unclear. The CDR3 consists of 13 residues. Germline V CDR1 and CDR2: SGHTA, FQGNSA. The V end was cut by 5 bases, the J end by 5 bases, with 12 bases between. Here the CDR3 reads CASSARVGTEAFF. The CDR3 region has the DNA TGTGCCAGCAGCGCGAGGGTAGGGACTGAAGCTTTCTTT.

V usage is TRBV6-2 or TRBV6-3 and J usage is TRBJ2-7, with 12 bases aligning to TRBD2. The CDR3 runs 16 residues. Germline CDR1 is MNHEY and CDR2 is SVGEGT. J gave up 4 bases and V 4 bases, and 8 bases lay outside the gene matches. The CDR3 protein is CASSSLRTSGMYEQYF. The CDR3 region has the DNA TGTGCCAGCAGTTCCCTAAGGACTAGCGGGATGTACGAGCAGTACTTC.

The chain carries TRBV5-4 and TRBJ1-2; the match to TRBD1 covers 7 bases. Germline lookup yields CDR1 SGHNT and CDR2 YYREEE (reference sequence). V lost 0 bases to trimming and J lost 2 bases; unmatched junction nucleotides: 4. The CDR3 has 15 amino acids. Here the CDR3 DNA reads TGTGCCAGCAGCTTGGCCTCGGGACAGAACTATGGCTACACCTTC. Residues: CASSLASGQNYGYTF.

The rearrangement links TRBV5-4 to TRBJ2-1; possible D gene TRBD2, 6 bases. The CDR3 sequence is 14 residues long. The V gene's germline CDR1 is SGHNT and CDR2 YYREEE (reference sequence). Trimming stripped 6 bases from V and 5 bases from J, with 15 bases between. DNA of the CDR3: TGTGCCAGCAACAGGAGGGCCGGGGACAATGAGCAGTTCTTC. Its protein is CASNRRAGDNEQFF.

J is TRBJ2-5 and V is TRBV19; 8 bases align to TRBD2. This CDR3 comprises 16 residues. Germline assignment: CDR1 LNHDA and CDR2 SQIVND (reference sequence). J lost 4 bases, V lost 1 base, and 8 bases had no gene match. CDR3 sequence reads: CASSIGGTRDRETQYF. DNA of the CDR3: TGTGCCAGTAGTATAGGGGGGACTAGGGACCGAGAGACCCAGTACTTC.

The rearrangement uses TRBV12-3 or TRBV12-4 and TRBJ2-3; D remains ambiguous. This CDR3 spans 13 amino acids. The ends were cut back, 8 bases at V and 4 bases at J, with 13 bases in the middle. The CDR3 here is CASATLGADTQYF. The CDR3 DNA is TGTGCCAGCGCCACGTTGGGCGCAGATACGCAGTATTTT.

The chain recombines TRBV7-3 with TRBJ2-3; D is undetermined. This CDR3 comprises 15 residues. Germline V gives CDR1 SGHTA, CDR2 FQGTGA. The ends were cut back, 4 bases at V and 0 bases at J, with 11 bases in the middle. The CDR3 DNA is TGTGCCAGCAGCTCTACGCTCACTAGCACAGATACGCAGTATTTT. Encoded protein: CASSSTLTSTDTQYF.

The chain employs TRBV30 and TRBJ2-7; 9 nucleotides agree with TRBD2. The CDR3 totals 15 residues. From germline, CDR1 is GTSNPN and CDR2 SVGIG (reference sequence). Trimming removed 1 base from V and 7 bases from J; junction bases left unmatched: 11. CDR3 DNA sequence: TGTGCCTGGAGTGGGAGAGCGGGAGGCCAAGGAGAGCAGTACTTC. This translates into CAWSGRAGGQGEQYF.

V is TRBV27 and J is TRBJ2-7; TRBD2 is a possible D gene (6 bases). This CDR3 region has 18 residues. CDR1 and CDR2 (germline): MNHEY, SMNVEV (reference sequence). V gave up 2 bases and J gave up 5 bases, with 25 bases separating them. CDR3 protein: CASSLRRRFGGWADEQYF. The DNA for the CDR3 is TGTGCCAGCAGTTTACGACGGAGGTTTGGGGGGTGGGCGGACGAGCAGTACTTC.

The rearrangement links TRBV4-1 to TRBJ1-2; D is perhaps TRBD1 (6 bases). This CDR3 region has 14 residues. Looked up from germline, CDR1 is MGHRA and CDR2 is YSYEKL. Trimming stripped 4 bases from V and 2 bases from J, with 11 bases between. The CDR3 region is CASSPATGNYGYTF. CDR3 sequence (DNA): TGCGCCAGCAGCCCAGCGACAGGAAACTATGGCTACACCTTC.

The chain has TRBV6-5 and TRBJ1-1, with 9 nucleotides matching TRBD1. This CDR3 spans 14 amino acids. CDR1 is MNHEY, CDR2 SVGAGI, per germline. With 2 bases clipped from V and 6 bases from J, the junction kept 4 bases outside the gene matches. This CDR3 reads CASSYTGTGPEAFF. CDR3 nucleotides: TGTGCCAGCAGTTACACCGGGACAGGGCCTGAAGCTTTCTTT.

The chain employs TRBV10-3 and TRBJ2-7; D uncertain. Germline CDR1 reads ENHRY; CDR2 reads SYGVKD. V lost 0 bases and J lost 6, with 3 bases in between. This CDR3 is 11 amino acids long. The CDR3 nucleotides read TGTGCCATCAGTGAGTCGCGCGAGCAGTACTTC. Translated, it gives CAISESREQYF.

Of note for this clone: Other DNA sequences in this specimen translate into the identical CDR3. The chain recombines TRBV6-5 with TRBJ1-5; 9 positions agree with TRBD1. The germline V gene has CDR1 MNHEY and CDR2 SVGAGI. V dropped 5 bases and J dropped 5; count of bases not matched to a gene: 4. The CDR3 contains 14 residues. The chain's CDR3 is CASSRQGGDQPQHF. The CDR3 DNA sequence: TGTGCCAGCAGTCGACAGGGGGGTGATCAGCCCCAGCATTTT.

J is TRBJ1-4 and V is TRBV5-1; 8 bases align to TRBD1. The CDR3 is 15 residues long. Germline trimming cut 0 bases from V and 4 bases from J; bases unmatched to any gene: 2. From germline, CDR1 is SGHRS and CDR2 YFSETQ. This CDR3 reads CASSLGGQDNEKLFF. CDR3 sequence (DNA): TGCGCCAGCAGCTTGGGGGGACAGGATAATGAAAAACTGTTTTTT.

This clone has more than one count but fewer than ten. The genes are TRBV28 and TRBJ1-5; D remains ambiguous. CDR1 MDHEN and CDR2 SYDVKM come from the germline V gene. CDR3 size: 19 residues. V lost 3 bases, J lost 0 bases, and 21 bases lay in between. CDR3 in DNA: TGTGCCAGCAGTTTTGTAATGGAGGTCGGCTTGGATAGCAATCAGCCCCAGCATTTT. This codes for CASSFVMEVGLDSNQPQHF.

The chain carries TRBV28 and TRBJ2-7; the D gene is possibly TRBD2 (6 bases). The germline gives CDR1 MDHEN, CDR2 SYDVKM. This CDR3 region has 14 residues. V was cut by 8 bases and J by 3 bases, with 17 bases left in between. CDR3 sequence (DNA): TGTGCCAGCGGAGGGCCCCCTACGGACTACGAGCAGTACTTC. Protein sequence: CASGGPPTDYEQYF.

The rearrangement uses TRBV29-1 and TRBJ1-2, with 8 bases aligning to TRBD1. CDR3 length: 14 amino acids. Germline V gene lookup returns CDR1 SQVTM and CDR2 ANQGSEA. V was pared by 3 bases and J by 13 bases, with 16 bases of the junction left unmatched. CDR3 nucleotides: TGCAGCGTTGATGATTCATCGGCAGGGGGCCCATGCACCTTC. Its protein product is CSVDDSSAGGPCTF.

The chain carries TRBV24-1 and TRBJ2-1; D may be TRBD1 (5 bases). V was shortened by 6 bases and J by 7 bases, with 18 bases between the two germline ends. There are 15 residues in the CDR3. Germline CDR1 KGHDR, CDR2 SFDVKD. The CDR3 nucleotides are TGTGCCACCAGTCTAGGGGCTGGGGTAGGGAATGAGCAGTTCTTC. It specifies CATSLGAGVGNEQFF.

The V gene is TRBV28, the J gene TRBJ2-2; the D is unclear. CDR3 size: 15 residues. V lost 4 bases, J lost 1 base, and 10 bases lay in between. Germline CDR1 MDHEN, CDR2 SYDVKM. The CDR3 here is CASSSQRLNTGELFF. Here the CDR3 DNA reads TGTGCCAGCAGTTCCCAGAGACTGAACACCGGGGAGCTGTTTTTT.

The chain employs TRBV11-2 and TRBJ2-7; D might be TRBD2 (5 bases). This CDR3 has 15 residues. Looked up from germline, CDR1 is SGHAT and CDR2 is FQNNGV. V lost 0 bases and J lost 7, with 16 bases in between. The CDR3 DNA is TGTGCCAGCAGCTTAGAGGTGGGAGCACTTGCTGAGCAGTACTTC. Amino acid sequence: CASSLEVGALAEQYF.

The V gene is TRBV24-1, the J gene TRBJ2-1, with 8 bases that match TRBD1. The CDR3 has 16 residues. In germline, CDR1 is KGHDR, CDR2 SFDVKD. The V gene end was trimmed by 1 base and the J gene end by 8 bases; junction bases not matched to a gene: 9. The CDR3 DNA reads as TGTGCCACCAGTGATTTCCGGGCAGGGGGCACGGATGAGCAGTTCTTC. Translation: CATSDFRAGGTDEQFF.

V usage is TRBV2 and J usage is TRBJ2-6; 7 positions match TRBD1. The CDR3 has 18 amino acids. The V gene end was trimmed by 2 bases and the J gene end by 0 bases; junction bases not matched to a gene: 7. Looked up from germline, CDR1 is SNHLY and CDR2 is FYNNEI. Written as DNA, the CDR3 is TGTGCCAGCAGTGAACGCCCGGACAGGCACTCTGGGGCCAACGTCCTGACTTTC. Protein: CASSERPDRHSGANVLTF.

V is TRBV29-1 and J is TRBJ2-7; TRBD1 matches 9 bases. The ends lost 0 bases at V and 2 bases at J; junction bases unmatched: 20. Germline CDR1 SQVTM, CDR2 ANQGSEA. The CDR3 has 20 amino acids. CDR3 sequence: CSVEDWGTGQGDLSPYEQYF. As DNA, the CDR3 is TGCAGCGTTGAAGATTGGGGGACGGGACAGGGAGACCTTAGCCCCTACGAGCAGTACTTC.

The DNA of the CDR3 is TGTGCCATCAGTGAAAGCCTTCTTCGGGAGTCCGGATACGAGCAGTACTTC. It encodes CAISESLLRESGYEQYF. The chain uses TRBV10-3 and TRBJ2-7, with D possibly being TRBD2 (6 bases). Trimming removed 3 bases from V and 4 bases from J, with 22 bases in between. This CDR3 is 17 amino acids long. Germline lookup yields CDR1 ENHRY and CDR2 SYGVKD.